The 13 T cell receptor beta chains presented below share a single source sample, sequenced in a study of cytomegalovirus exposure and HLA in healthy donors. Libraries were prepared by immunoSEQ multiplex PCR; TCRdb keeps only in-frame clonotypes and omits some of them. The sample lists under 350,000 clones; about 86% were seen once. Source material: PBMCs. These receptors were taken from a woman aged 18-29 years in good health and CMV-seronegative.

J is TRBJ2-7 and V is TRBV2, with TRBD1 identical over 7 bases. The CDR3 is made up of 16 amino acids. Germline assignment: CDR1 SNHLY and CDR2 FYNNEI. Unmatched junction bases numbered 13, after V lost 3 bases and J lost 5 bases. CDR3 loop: CASSDPDRVKPDEQYF. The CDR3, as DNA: TGTGCCAGCAGTGATCCTGACAGGGTGAAACCCGACGAGCAGTACTTC.

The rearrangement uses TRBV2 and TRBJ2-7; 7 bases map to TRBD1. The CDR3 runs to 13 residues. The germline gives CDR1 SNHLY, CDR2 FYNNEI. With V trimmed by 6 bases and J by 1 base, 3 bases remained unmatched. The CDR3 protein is CASSLDRSYEQYF. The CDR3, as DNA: TGTGCCAGCAGCTTGGACAGGTCCTACGAGCAGTACTTC.

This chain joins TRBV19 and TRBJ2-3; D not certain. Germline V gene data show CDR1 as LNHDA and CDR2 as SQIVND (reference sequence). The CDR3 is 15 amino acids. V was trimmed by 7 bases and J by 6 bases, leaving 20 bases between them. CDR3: CASKYEVWSQDTQYF. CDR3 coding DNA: TGTGCCAGTAAATACGAGGTCTGGTCCCAGGATACGCAGTATTTT.

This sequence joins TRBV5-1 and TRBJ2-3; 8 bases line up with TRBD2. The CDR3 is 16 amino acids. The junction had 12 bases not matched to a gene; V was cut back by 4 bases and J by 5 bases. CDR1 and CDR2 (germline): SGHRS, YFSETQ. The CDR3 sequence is CASSPRAGVVEDTQYF. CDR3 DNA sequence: TGCGCCAGCAGCCCCAGAGCGGGAGTGGTGGAAGATACGCAGTATTTT.

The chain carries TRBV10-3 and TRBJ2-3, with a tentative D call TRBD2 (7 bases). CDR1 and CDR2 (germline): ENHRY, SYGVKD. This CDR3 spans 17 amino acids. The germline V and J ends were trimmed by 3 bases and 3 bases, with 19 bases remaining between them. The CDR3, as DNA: TGTGCCATCAGTGACCCCATGAGGGGGGGCCGGACAGATACGCAGTATTTT. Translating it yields CAISDPMRGGRTDTQYF.

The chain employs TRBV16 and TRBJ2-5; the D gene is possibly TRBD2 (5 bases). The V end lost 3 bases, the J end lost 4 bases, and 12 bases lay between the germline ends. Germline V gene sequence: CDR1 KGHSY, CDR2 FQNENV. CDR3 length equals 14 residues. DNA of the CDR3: TGTGCCAGCAGCCAGGACTCGCCGCCAGAGACCCAGTACTTC. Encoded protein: CASSQDSPPETQYF. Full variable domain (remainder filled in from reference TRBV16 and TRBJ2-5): GEEVAQTPKHLVRGEGQKAKLYCAPIKGHSYVFWYQQVLKNEFKFLISFQNENVFDETGMPKERFSAKCLPNSPCSLEIQATKLEDSAVYFCASSQDSPPETQYFGPGTRLLVL.

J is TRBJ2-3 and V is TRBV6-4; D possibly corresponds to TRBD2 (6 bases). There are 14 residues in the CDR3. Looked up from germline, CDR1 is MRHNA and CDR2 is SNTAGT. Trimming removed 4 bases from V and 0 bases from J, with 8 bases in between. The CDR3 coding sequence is TGTGCCAGCAGTGTGGGACTTAGCACAGATACGCAGTATTTT. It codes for CASSVGLSTDTQYF.

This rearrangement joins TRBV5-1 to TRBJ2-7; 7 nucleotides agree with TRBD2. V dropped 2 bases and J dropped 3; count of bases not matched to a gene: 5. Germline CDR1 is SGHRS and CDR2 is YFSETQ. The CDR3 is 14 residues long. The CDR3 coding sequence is TGCGCCAGCAGCTTAGCGGGAAGTCACTACGAGCAGTACTTC. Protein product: CASSLAGSHYEQYF.

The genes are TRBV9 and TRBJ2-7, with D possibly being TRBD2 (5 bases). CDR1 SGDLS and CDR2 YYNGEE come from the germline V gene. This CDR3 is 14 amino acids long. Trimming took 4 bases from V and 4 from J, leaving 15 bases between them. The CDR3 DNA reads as TGTGCCAGCAGCCCGATTGGCAGAGGGTACGAGCAGTACTTC. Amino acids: CASSPIGRGYEQYF.

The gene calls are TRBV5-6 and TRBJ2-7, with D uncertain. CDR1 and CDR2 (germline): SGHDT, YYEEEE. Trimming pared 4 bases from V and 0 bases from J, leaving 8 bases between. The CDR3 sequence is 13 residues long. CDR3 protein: CASSGGLSYEQYF. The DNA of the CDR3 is TGTGCCAGCAGCGGCGGCCTCTCCTACGAGCAGTACTTC.

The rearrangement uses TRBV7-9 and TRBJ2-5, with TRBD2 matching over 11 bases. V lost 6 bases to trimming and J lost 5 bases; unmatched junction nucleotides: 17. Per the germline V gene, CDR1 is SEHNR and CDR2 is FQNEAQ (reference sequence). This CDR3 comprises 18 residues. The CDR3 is CASSSIGASGGPGETQYF. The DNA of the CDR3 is TGTGCCAGCAGTTCCATAGGGGCTAGCGGGGGGCCCGGGGAGACCCAGTACTTC.

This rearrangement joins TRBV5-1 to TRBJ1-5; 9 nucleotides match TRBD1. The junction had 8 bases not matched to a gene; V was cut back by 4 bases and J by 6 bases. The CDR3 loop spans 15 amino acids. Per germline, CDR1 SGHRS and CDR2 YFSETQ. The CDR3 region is CASSLGDREAQPQHF. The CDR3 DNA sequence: TGCGCCAGCAGCCTCGGGGACAGGGAAGCTCAGCCCCAGCATTTT.

The CDR3 protein is CASSPGALGAFF. CDR3 bases: TGTGCCAGCTCACCAGGGGCCCTCGGAGCTTTCTTT. This sequence joins TRBV18 and TRBJ1-1, with D perhaps matching TRBD1 (5 bases). The CDR3 extends over 12 amino acids. From germline, CDR1 is KGHSH and CDR2 LQKENI. Trimming shortened V by 2 bases and J by 10 bases, and 11 bases separated the two germline ends.